These T cell receptor beta chains were read from a single sample in a study of blood T cells in healthy people across ages. MiXCR, applied by TCRdb to the 5' RACE reads, yields one record per CDR3 protein. The sample shows under 1,000,000 distinct CDR3 sequences, roughly 35% of them seen only once. Sequenced input: blood. Receptor source: a man aged 18 to 29 in good health. Both conserved end residues are part of each CDR3. A D gene is named only where the DNA matches it firmly. Clone size, where shown, is once, few, many, or a class for clones that have expanded.

V: TRBV15; D: .; J: TRBJ2-5; size: .; CDR3: CATKDKKETQYF; DNA: TGTGCCACCAAGGACAAAAAAGAGACCCAGTACTTC
V: TRBV28; D: TRBD1; J: TRBJ1-1; size: .; CDR3: CASSPLKTGRGRDTEAFF; DNA: TGTGCCAGCAGTCCCCTAAAGACAGGGAGAGGGAGAGACACTGAAGCTTTCTTT
V: TRBV28; D: .; J: TRBJ2-7; size: .; CDR3: CASSITGTPYEQYF; DNA: TGTGCCAGCAGCATTACAGGTACCCCCTACGAGCAGTACTTC
V: TRBV13; D: TRBD1; J: TRBJ2-7; size: many; CDR3: CASSPGQGHYEQYF; DNA: TGTGCCAGCAGCCCTGGACAGGGCCACTACGAGCAGTACTTC
V: TRBV18; D: .; J: TRBJ2-1; size: many; CDR3: CASSPMWQGDYNEQFF; DNA: TGTGCCAGCTCACCGATGTGGCAGGGTGACTACAATGAGCAGTTCTTC
V: TRBV12-3/TRBV12-4; D: TRBD1; J: TRBJ1-6; size: few; CDR3: CASSRHVRGLRGRSPLHF; DNA: TGTGCCAGCAGTCGACATGTAAGGGGGCTTAGGGGCCGCTCACCCCTCCACTTT
V: TRBV11-2; D: .; J: TRBJ2-3; size: few; CDR3: CASSAPGVGTDTQYF; DNA: TGTGCCAGCAGCGCCCCGGGGGTGGGGACAGATACGCAGTATTTT
V: TRBV24-1; D: .; J: TRBJ2-5; size: few; CDR3: CATSDHRPQETQYF; DNA: TGTGCCACCAGTGATCACCGCCCTCAAGAGACCCAGTACTTC
V: TRBV7-2; D: TRBD1; J: TRBJ2-2; size: .; CDR3: CASGRGTGELFF; DNA: TGTGCTTCGGGCAGGGGGACCGGGGAGCTGTTTTTT
V: TRBV18; D: TRBD1; J: TRBJ1-2; size: .; CDR3: CASSPLGQGADTF; DNA: TGTGCCAGCTCACCACTCGGACAGGGGGCGGACACCTTC